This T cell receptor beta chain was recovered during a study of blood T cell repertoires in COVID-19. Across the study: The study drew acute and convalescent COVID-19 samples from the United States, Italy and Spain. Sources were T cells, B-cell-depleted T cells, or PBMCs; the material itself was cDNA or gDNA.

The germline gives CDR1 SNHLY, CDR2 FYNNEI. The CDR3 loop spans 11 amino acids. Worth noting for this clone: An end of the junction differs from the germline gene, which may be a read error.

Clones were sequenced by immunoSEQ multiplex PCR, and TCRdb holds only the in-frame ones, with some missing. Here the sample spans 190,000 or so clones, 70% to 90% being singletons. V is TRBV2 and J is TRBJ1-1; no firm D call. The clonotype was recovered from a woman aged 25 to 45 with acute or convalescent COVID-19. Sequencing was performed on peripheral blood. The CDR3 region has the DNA TGTGCCAGCAGTGCATTAACATTAATCCGCTTT. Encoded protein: CASSALTLIRF.